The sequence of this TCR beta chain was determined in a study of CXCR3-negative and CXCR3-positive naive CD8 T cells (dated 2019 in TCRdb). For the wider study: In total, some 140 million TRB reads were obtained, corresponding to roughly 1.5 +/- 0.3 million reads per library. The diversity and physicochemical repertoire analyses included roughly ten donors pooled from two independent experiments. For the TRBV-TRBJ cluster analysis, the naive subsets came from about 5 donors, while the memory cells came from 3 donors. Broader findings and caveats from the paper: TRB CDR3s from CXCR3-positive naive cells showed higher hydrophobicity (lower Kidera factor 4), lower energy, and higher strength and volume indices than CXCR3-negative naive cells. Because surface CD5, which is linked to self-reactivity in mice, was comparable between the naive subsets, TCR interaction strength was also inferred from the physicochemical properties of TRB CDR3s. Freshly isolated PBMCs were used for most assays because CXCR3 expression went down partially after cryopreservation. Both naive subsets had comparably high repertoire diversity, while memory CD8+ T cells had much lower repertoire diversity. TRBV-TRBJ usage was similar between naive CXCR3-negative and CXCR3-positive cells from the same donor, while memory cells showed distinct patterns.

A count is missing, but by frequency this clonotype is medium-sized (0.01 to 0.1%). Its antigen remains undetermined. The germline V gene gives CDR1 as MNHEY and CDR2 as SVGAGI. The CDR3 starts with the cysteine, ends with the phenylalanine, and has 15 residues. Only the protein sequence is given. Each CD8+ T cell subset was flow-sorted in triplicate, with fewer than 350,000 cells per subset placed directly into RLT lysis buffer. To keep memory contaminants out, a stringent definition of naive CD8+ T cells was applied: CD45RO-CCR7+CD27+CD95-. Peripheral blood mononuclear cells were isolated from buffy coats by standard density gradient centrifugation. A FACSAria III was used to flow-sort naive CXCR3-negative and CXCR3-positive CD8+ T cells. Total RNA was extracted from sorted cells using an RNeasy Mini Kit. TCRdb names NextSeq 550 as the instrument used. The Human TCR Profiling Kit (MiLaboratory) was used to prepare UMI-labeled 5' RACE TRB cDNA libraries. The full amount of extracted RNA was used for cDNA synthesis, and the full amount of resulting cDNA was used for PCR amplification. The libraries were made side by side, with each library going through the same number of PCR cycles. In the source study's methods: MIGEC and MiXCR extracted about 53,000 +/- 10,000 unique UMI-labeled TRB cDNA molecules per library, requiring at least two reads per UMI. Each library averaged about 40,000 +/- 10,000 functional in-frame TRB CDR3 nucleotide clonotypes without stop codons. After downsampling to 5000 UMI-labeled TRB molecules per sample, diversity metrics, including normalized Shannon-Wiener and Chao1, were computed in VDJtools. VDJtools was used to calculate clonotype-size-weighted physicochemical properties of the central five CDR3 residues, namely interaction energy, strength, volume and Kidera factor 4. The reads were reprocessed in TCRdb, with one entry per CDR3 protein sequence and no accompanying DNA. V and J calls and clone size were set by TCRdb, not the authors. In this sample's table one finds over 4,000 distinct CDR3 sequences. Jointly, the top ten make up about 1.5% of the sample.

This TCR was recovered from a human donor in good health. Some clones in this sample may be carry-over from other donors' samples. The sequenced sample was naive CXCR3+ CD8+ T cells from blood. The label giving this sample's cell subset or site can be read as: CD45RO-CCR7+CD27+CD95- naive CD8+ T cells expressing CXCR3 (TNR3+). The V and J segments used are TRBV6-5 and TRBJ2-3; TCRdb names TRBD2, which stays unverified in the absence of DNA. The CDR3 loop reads CASSSGLLLADTQYF.